The 32 T cell receptor beta chains below were found in one sample sequenced in a study of cytomegalovirus exposure and HLA in healthy donors. PCR used 60 Vbeta primers and 13 Jbeta primers. Sequenced by immunoSEQ multiplex PCR; TCRdb stores in-frame clones only, minus some. The data show 95,000 to 120,000 clones, with roughly 70% seen just once and more than 3.5% held by the top ten. The sequencing sample was made of PBMCs. Receptors were obtained from a woman in her forties in good health and CMV-seropositive.

The V call is TRBV19, the J call TRBJ2-1; 12 bases fit TRBD2. Germline CDR1 LNHDA, CDR2 SQIVND (reference sequence). Germline trimming cut 4 bases from V and 8 bases from J; bases unmatched to any gene: 6. This CDR3 contains 15 residues. CDR3 protein: CASSTSGGAWDEQFF. The CDR3 nucleotides read TGTGCCAGTAGTACTAGCGGGGGGGCTTGGGATGAGCAGTTCTTC.

In its sample, this clone was seen once. The rearrangement links TRBV19 to TRBJ2-5, with 10 bases identical to TRBD1. CDR1 is LNHDA, CDR2 SQIVND, per germline (reference sequence). V was clipped by 3 bases and J by 7 bases; unmatched bases: 2. CDR3 length: 13 residues. Here the CDR3 DNA reads TGTGCCAGTAGTATCGGACAGGGGGGGACCCAGTACTTC. It encodes CASSIGQGGTQYF.

This clone came up once. The chain carries TRBV19 and TRBJ1-5, with 8 positions matching TRBD1. V was clipped by 7 bases and J by 4 bases; unmatched bases: 9. In germline, CDR1 is LNHDA, CDR2 SQIVND (reference sequence). The CDR3 spans 15 residues. The CDR3 sequence is CASNSGRQGNQPQHF. The CDR3 bases are TGTGCCAGTAACTCTGGCCGACAGGGGAATCAGCCCCAGCATTTT.

The chain has TRBV5-1 and TRBJ2-5; 8 bases align to TRBD2. Germline assignment: CDR1 SGHRS and CDR2 YFSETQ. The trim removed 2 bases at V and 1 base at J, leaving 4 bases unmatched. The CDR3 covers 15 residues. The CDR3 coding sequence is TGCGCCAGCAGCTTATCCGGGACTAGCCAAGAGACCCAGTACTTC. Translated: CASSLSGTSQETQYF.

This chain uses TRBV2 with TRBJ1-6; 9 bases agree with TRBD1. Trimming took 5 bases from V and 3 from J; bases not matched to a gene: 2. Germline V lookup: CDR1 SNHLY, CDR2 FYNNEI. This CDR3 contains 15 residues. The CDR3 region has the DNA TGTGCCAGCAGTACGGACAGGGGCTATAATTCACCCCTCCACTTT. This encodes CASSTDRGYNSPLHF.

The chain employs TRBV6-1 and TRBJ1-1; TRBD1 might be the D (5 bases). V gave up 4 bases and J gave up 10 bases, with 10 bases separating them. The CDR3 covers 11 residues. Germline V gene lookup returns CDR1 MNHNS and CDR2 SASEGT. Written as DNA, the CDR3 is TGTGCCAGCAGTGTGACAGTCAGAGCTTTCTTT. It translates to CASSVTVRAFF.

This clone was seen a few times. This CDR3 is CASSLLAGVKDTQYF. CDR3 nucleotides: TGCGCCAGCAGCTTACTAGCGGGAGTCAAAGATACGCAGTATTTT. The V gene is TRBV5-1, the J gene TRBJ2-3; 11 bases are shared with TRBD2. V shed 2 bases, J shed 5 bases, and the junction held 4 bases outside the gene matches. The CDR3 has 15 residues. Germline V gene sequence: CDR1 SGHRS, CDR2 YFSETQ.

CDR3 region: CASSDSGQGWDEQFF. The CDR3 DNA is TGTGCCAGCAGTGACTCGGGACAGGGGTGGGATGAGCAGTTCTTC. The chain couples TRBV6-4 to TRBJ2-1, with TRBD1 matching over 10 bases. CDR1 is MRHNA and CDR2 is SNTAGT in the germline V gene. V lost 0 bases, J lost 8 bases, and 4 bases stayed unmatched. This CDR3 is built from 15 residues.

The chain is built from TRBV7-2 and TRBJ2-3; D call uncertain. The CDR3 sequence is 15 residues long. The germline CDR1 and CDR2 sequences are SGHTA and FQGNSA. The V end lost 4 bases, the J end lost 0 bases, and 11 bases lay between the germline ends. The CDR3 is CASSSEASSTDTQYF. CDR3 DNA: TGTGCCAGCAGCTCGGAAGCGAGTAGCACAGATACGCAGTATTTT.

This chain uses TRBV27 with TRBJ1-1; D perhaps matches TRBD1 (6 bases). CDR3 size: 16 residues. From germline, CDR1 is MNHEY and CDR2 SMNVEV (reference sequence). V was shortened by 6 bases and J by 0 bases, with 17 bases between the two germline ends. CDR3 loop: CASSGGGAGVNTEAFF. As DNA, the CDR3 is TGTGCCAGCAGCGGTGGGGGGGCTGGGGTGAACACTGAAGCTTTCTTT.

The sample holds one count of this clone. This chain links TRBV5-1 with TRBJ1-1; perhaps TRBD1 as D (5 bases). The CDR3 is 12 amino acids. Trimming cost V 7 bases and J 7 bases, with 14 bases left between them. CDR1 and CDR2 (germline): SGHRS, YFSETQ. The CDR3 DNA sequence: TGCGCCAGCGGATCGGGGGAGGGTGAAGCTTTCTTT. It is translated as CASGSGEGEAFF.

This chain joins TRBV9 and TRBJ2-5; 7 positions match TRBD2. The end of the DNA aligns better with TRBJ2-7, so the J call may be wrong. The length of the CDR3 is 15 residues. Germline assignment: CDR1 SGDLS and CDR2 YYNGEE. The CDR3 spells CASSVAGGGAYEQYF. CDR3 coding DNA: TGTGCCAGCAGCGTAGCCGGCGGGGGTGCCTACGAGCAGTACTTC.

This chain uses TRBV5-6 with TRBJ2-5, with D maybe TRBD1 (5 bases). V lost 4 bases to trimming and J lost 1 base, with 11 bases between them. The CDR3 loop spans 14 amino acids. Germline CDR1 and CDR2: SGHDT and YYEEEE. The CDR3 region has the DNA TGTGCCAGCAGCCGATTCGACAGCCAAGAGACCCAGTACTTC. It is translated as CASSRFDSQETQYF.

The chain links TRBV10-3 to TRBJ2-7; TRBD2 might be the D (6 bases). V was shortened by 2 bases and J by 9 bases, with 11 bases between the two germline ends. CDR1 is ENHRY and CDR2 is SYGVKD in the germline V gene. The CDR3 runs to 12 residues. CDR3: CAISEERAGQYF. The CDR3 DNA reads as TGTGCCATCAGTGAGGAGCGGGCAGGGCAGTACTTC.

This clone was observed once. The genes are TRBV18 and TRBJ1-5; tentatively, D is TRBD1 (6 bases). CDR3 length equals 13 residues. CDR1 and CDR2 from the germline V gene are KGHSH and LQKENI. V was pared by 6 bases and J by 3 bases, with 9 bases between. Written as DNA, the CDR3 is TGTGCCAGCTCGGACAGAAACAATCAGCCCCAGCATTTT. It specifies CASSDRNNQPQHF.

This clone showed up just a few times. The chain combines TRBV7-9 with TRBJ2-1, with D possibly TRBD2 on 6 matching bases. This CDR3 spans 15 amino acids. Per germline, CDR1 SEHNR and CDR2 FQNEAQ (reference sequence). V lost 1 base and J 10 bases, leaving 17 bases between the germline ends. The CDR3 DNA follows: TGTGCCAGCAGCTTAGGGCCGGGGCGGGGTATCGAGCAGTTCTTC. Its translation: CASSLGPGRGIEQFF.

This clone has only a few counts. The V call is TRBV30, the J call TRBJ2-5; TRBD1 aligns across 7 bases. With V trimmed by 3 bases and J by 4 bases, 8 bases remained unmatched. Germline CDR1 GTSNPN, CDR2 SVGIG (reference sequence). This CDR3 is built from 14 residues. The CDR3 protein is CAWRRPGQTETQYF. The CDR3 region has the DNA TGTGCCTGGAGACGACCGGGACAGACAGAGACCCAGTACTTC.

The V gene is TRBV18, the J gene TRBJ2-7; 9 bases fit TRBD1. The trim removed 5 bases at V and 2 bases at J, leaving 7 bases unmatched. The germline gives CDR1 KGHSH, CDR2 LQKENI. The CDR3 has 15 residues. The CDR3 DNA sequence: TGTGCCAGCTCAGCTCGGGACAGGGTACCCTACGAGCAGTACTTC. Protein sequence: CASSARDRVPYEQYF.

This clone came up a few times. The chain joins TRBV7-2 to TRBJ2-7; TRBD2 matches at 10 bases. CDR3 length: 15 residues. Germline values: CDR1 SGHTA, CDR2 FQGNSA. The junction had 3 bases not matched to a gene; V was cut back by 2 bases and J by 2 bases. DNA for the CDR3: TGTGCCAGCAGCTTAATAAGCGGGGGGGCCTACGAGCAGTACTTC. This encodes CASSLISGGAYEQYF.

This chain joins TRBV2 and TRBJ2-1; D perhaps matches TRBD2 (6 bases). In germline, CDR1 is SNHLY, CDR2 FYNNEI. V lost 7 bases to trimming and J lost 7 bases, with 14 bases between them. This CDR3 is built from 13 residues. The CDR3 region is CASMEGEGNEQFF. Here the CDR3 DNA reads TGTGCCAGCATGGAGGGAGAGGGAAATGAGCAGTTCTTC.

DNA for the CDR3: TGTGCCAGCAGCCAAGCGGGCACTGAAGCTTTCTTT. As protein: CASSQAGTEAFF. The chain carries TRBV28 and TRBJ1-1; no definite D call. Germline loops: CDR1 MDHEN, CDR2 SYDVKM. Trimming stripped 6 bases from V and 4 bases from J, with 9 bases between. CDR3 length: 12 residues.

The chain uses TRBV7-6 and TRBJ1-1; D gene uncertain. Germline lookup yields CDR1 SGHVS and CDR2 FNYEAQ. Trimming removed 5 bases from V and 0 bases from J, with 22 bases in between. This CDR3 region has 18 residues. CDR3 protein: CASSTPALGREMNTEAFF. The CDR3 DNA is TGTGCCAGCAGCACCCCGGCACTCGGACGGGAGATGAACACTGAAGCTTTCTTT.

V is TRBV5-1 and J is TRBJ2-3, with 10 nucleotides matching TRBD2. Germline V lookup: CDR1 SGHRS, CDR2 YFSETQ. This CDR3 contains 15 residues. J was trimmed by 0 bases and V by 4 bases; bases with no gene match: 2. As DNA, the CDR3 is TGCGCCAGCAGCCAGACTAGCGGGAGCACAGATACGCAGTATTTT. It yields the protein CASSQTSGSTDTQYF.

The J gene is TRBJ2-5, the V gene TRBV28, with D perhaps TRBD1 (5 bases). Germline CDR1 MDHEN, CDR2 SYDVKM. The V gene lost 5 bases and the J gene lost 4 bases, with 23 bases spanning the gap. CDR3 length: 17 amino acids. The CDR3 DNA reads TGTGCCAGCAGTCGCTTAAACCCAGGGAAAAGGGCAGAGACCCAGTACTTC. Protein: CASSRLNPGKRAETQYF.

This clone showed up just a few times. The CDR3 protein is CASSTGHNTDTQYF. In nucleotides, the CDR3 is TGTGCCAGCAGCACGGGACACAACACAGATACGCAGTATTTT. V gene TRBV7-2 combines with J gene TRBJ2-3, with D perhaps matching TRBD1 (6 bases). The CDR3 is made up of 14 amino acids. CDR1 and CDR2 from the germline V gene are SGHTA and FQGNSA. V shed 5 bases and J shed 2 bases, with 11 bases lying between them.

The V gene is TRBV5-6, the J gene TRBJ2-2, with TRBD1 matching 12 bases. Germline assignment: CDR1 SGHDT and CDR2 YYEEEE. CDR3 size: 15 residues. V was clipped by 4 bases and J by 6 bases; unmatched bases: 4. CDR3 sequence reads: CASSRRDRGPGELFF. CDR3 coding DNA: TGTGCCAGCAGCCGCCGGGACAGGGGGCCCGGGGAGCTGTTTTTT.

The chain couples TRBV5-1 to TRBJ2-1, with unresolved D. In germline, CDR1 is SGHRS, CDR2 YFSETQ. CDR3 length: 15 residues. Trimming cost V 0 bases and J 6 bases, with 13 bases left between them. DNA for the CDR3: TGCGCCAGCAGCTTGGTGCCCGGAGTTGCCAATGAGCAGTTCTTC. This sequence encodes CASSLVPGVANEQFF.

V and J are TRBV7-8 and TRBJ1-1, with 8 bases lining up with TRBD1. With V trimmed by 4 bases and J by 2 bases, 9 bases remained unmatched. CDR1 is SGHVS and CDR2 is FQNEAQ in the germline V gene. The CDR3 covers 16 residues. The CDR3: CASSSQTGTGNTEAFF. DNA for the CDR3: TGTGCCAGCAGCTCCCAAACCGGGACAGGAAACACTGAAGCTTTCTTT.

The chain couples TRBV11-3 to TRBJ2-3; the D gene is possibly TRBD1 (5 bases). V was clipped by 4 bases and J by 1 base, with 27 bases between them. The CDR3 is 20 residues long. Looked up from germline, CDR1 is SGHNT and CDR2 is YENEEA. For the CDR3, the DNA is TGTGCCAGCAGCTCCCGGACCTCAGGGTCCACTTATGGGGGCACAGATACGCAGTATTTT. Its translation is CASSSRTSGSTYGGTDTQYF.

The rearrangement links TRBV6-1 to TRBJ2-1, with D possibly being TRBD2 (5 bases). The length of the CDR3 is 14 residues. V lost 6 bases and J 3 bases, leaving 12 bases between the germline ends. Germline CDR1 MNHNS, CDR2 SASEGT. CDR3 region: CASSEEVYYNEQFF. CDR3 sequence (DNA): TGTGCCAGCAGCGAGGAGGTATACTACAATGAGCAGTTCTTC.

This clone showed up just a few times. CDR3 sequence: CASGAGTTNNEQFF. In DNA, the CDR3 is TGTGCCAGCGGAGCCGGGACTACGAACAATGAGCAGTTCTTC. This chain connects TRBV27 to TRBJ2-1, with TRBD2 identical over 7 bases. The CDR3 is made up of 14 amino acids. Trimming removed 8 bases from V and 5 bases from J; junction bases left unmatched: 9. Per the germline V gene, CDR1 is MNHEY and CDR2 is SMNVEV (reference sequence).

The J gene is TRBJ2-5, the V gene TRBV18; 12 bases match TRBD1. V trimming: 3 bases; J trimming: 1 base; junction bases outside the gene matches: 0. The CDR3 loop spans 15 amino acids. Germline V CDR1 and CDR2: KGHSH, LQKENI. The CDR3 is CASSPGQGAQETQYF. For the CDR3, the DNA is TGTGCCAGCTCACCGGGACAGGGGGCCCAAGAGACCCAGTACTTC.